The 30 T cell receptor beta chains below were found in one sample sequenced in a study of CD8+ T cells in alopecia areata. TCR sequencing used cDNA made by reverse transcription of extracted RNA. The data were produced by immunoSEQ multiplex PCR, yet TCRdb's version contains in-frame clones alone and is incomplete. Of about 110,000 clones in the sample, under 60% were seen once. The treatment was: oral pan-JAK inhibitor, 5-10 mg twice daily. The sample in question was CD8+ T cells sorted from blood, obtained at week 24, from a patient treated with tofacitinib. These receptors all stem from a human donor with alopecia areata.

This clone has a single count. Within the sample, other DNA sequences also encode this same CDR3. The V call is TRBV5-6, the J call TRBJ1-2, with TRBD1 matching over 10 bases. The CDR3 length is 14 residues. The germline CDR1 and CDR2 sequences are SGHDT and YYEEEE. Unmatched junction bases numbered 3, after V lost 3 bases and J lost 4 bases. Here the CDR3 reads CASSWDRGGYGYTF. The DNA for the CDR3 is TGTGCCAGCAGCTGGGACAGGGGCGGCTATGGCTACACCTTC.

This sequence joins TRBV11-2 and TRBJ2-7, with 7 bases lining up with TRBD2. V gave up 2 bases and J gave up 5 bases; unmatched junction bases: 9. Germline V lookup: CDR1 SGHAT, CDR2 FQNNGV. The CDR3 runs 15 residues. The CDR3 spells CASSLKLAGTNEQYF. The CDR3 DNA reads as TGTGCCAGCAGCTTAAAACTCGCCGGGACTAACGAGCAGTACTTC.

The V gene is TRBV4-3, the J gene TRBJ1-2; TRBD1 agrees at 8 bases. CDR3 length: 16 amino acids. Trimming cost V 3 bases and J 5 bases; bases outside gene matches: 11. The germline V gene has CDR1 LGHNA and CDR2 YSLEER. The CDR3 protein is CASSQDRDFQLYGYTF. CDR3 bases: TGCGCCAGCAGCCAGGACAGGGACTTCCAGCTATATGGCTACACCTTC.

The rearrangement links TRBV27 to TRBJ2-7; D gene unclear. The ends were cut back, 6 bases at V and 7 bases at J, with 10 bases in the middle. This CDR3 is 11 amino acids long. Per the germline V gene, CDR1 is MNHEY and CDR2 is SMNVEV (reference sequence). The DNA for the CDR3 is TGTGCCAGCAGCTACTATGAGGAGCAGTACTTC. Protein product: CASSYYEEQYF.

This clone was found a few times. In nucleotides, the CDR3 is TGTGCCAGCAGCTTTTACCTGGGCGCCTACAATGAGCAGTTCTTC. It yields the protein CASSFYLGAYNEQFF. The chain recombines TRBV7-2 with TRBJ2-1, with D unresolved. Germline V gene data show CDR1 as SGHTA and CDR2 as FQGNSA. Trimming took 3 bases from V and 2 from J, leaving 11 bases between them. The CDR3 sequence is 15 residues long.

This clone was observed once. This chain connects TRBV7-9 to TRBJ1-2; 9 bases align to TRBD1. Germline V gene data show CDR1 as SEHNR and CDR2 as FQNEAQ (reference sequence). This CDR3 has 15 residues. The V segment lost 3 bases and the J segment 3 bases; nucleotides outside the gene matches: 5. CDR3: CASSLGTGKDYGYTF. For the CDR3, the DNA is TGTGCCAGCAGCTTGGGGACAGGGAAGGACTATGGCTACACCTTC.

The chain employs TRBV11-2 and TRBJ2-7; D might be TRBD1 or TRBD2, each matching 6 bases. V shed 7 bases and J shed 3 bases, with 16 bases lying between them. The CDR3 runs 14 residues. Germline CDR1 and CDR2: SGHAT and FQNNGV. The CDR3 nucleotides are TGTGCCAGCACCAACGGGGGCCTAAACTACGAGCAGTACTTC. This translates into CASTNGGLNYEQYF.

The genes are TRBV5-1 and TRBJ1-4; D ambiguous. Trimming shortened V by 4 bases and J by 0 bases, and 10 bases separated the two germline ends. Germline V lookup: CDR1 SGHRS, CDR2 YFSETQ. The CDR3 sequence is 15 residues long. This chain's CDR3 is CASSRWSATNEKLFF. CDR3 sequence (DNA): TGCGCCAGCAGCCGGTGGTCTGCAACTAATGAAAAACTGTTTTTT. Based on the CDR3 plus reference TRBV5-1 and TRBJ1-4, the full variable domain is KAGVTQTPRYLIKTRGQQVTLSCSPISGHRSVSWYQQTPGQGLQFLFEYFSETQRNKGNFPGRFSGRQFSNSRSEMNVSTLELGDSALYLCASSRWSATNEKLFFGSGTQLSVL.

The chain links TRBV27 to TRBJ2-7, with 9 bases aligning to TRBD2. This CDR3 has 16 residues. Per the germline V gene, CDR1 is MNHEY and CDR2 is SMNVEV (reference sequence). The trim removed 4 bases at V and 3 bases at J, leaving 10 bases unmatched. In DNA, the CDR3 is TGTGCCAGCAGTTCAGATGCGAAGCGGGGGGACTACGAGCAGTACTTC. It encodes CASSSDAKRGDYEQYF.

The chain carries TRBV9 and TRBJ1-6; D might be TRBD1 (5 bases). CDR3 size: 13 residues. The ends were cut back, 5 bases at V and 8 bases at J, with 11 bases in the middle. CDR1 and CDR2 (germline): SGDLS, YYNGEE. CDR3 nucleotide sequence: TGTGCCAGCAGGAACGGGGGAGATTCACCCCTCCACTTT. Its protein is CASRNGGDSPLHF. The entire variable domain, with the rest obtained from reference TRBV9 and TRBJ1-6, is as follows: DSGVTQTPKHLITATGQRVTLRCSPRSGDLSVYWYQQSLDQGLQFLIQYYNGEERAKGNILERFSAQQFPDLHSELNLSSLELGDSALYFCASRNGGDSPLHFGNGTRLTVT.

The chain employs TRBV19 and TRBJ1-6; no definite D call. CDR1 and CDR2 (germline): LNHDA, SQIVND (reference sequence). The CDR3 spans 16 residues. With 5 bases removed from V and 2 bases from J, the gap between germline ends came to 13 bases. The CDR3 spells CASSPRLDTYNSPLHF. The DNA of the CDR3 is TGTGCCAGTAGTCCACGGCTAGACACCTATAATTCACCCCTCCACTTT.

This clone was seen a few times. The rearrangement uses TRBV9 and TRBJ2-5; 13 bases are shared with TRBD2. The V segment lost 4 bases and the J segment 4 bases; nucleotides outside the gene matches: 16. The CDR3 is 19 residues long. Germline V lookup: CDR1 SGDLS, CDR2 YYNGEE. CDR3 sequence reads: CASSPPEGTSGGAGETQYF. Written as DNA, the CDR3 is TGTGCCAGCAGCCCTCCTGAGGGTACTAGCGGGGGGGCCGGAGAGACCCAGTACTTC.

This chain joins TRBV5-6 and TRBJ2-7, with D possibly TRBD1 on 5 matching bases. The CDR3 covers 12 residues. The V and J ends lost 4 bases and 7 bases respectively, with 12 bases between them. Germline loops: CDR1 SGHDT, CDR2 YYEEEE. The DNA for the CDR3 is TGTGCCAGCAGCGATCAGGGTTGGGAGCAGTACTTC. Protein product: CASSDQGWEQYF.

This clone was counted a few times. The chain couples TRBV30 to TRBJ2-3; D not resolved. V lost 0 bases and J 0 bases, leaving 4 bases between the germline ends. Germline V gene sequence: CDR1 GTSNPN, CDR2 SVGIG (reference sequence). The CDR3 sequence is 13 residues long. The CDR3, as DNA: TGTGCCTGGAGTGTCCTAAGCACAGATACGCAGTATTTT. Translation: CAWSVLSTDTQYF.

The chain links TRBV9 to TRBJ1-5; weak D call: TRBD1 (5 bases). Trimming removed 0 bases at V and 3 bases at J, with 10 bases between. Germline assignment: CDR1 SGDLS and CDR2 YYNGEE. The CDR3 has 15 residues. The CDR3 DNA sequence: TGTGCCAGCAGCGTAGGGGGGACTACCAATCAGCCCCAGCATTTT. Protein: CASSVGGTTNQPQHF.

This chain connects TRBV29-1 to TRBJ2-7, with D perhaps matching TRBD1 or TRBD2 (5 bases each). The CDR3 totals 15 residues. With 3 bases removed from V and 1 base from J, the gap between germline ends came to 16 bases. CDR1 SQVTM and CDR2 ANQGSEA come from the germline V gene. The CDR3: CSVDSGTSPSYEQYF. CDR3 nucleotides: TGCAGCGTTGATTCAGGGACCTCTCCTTCCTACGAGCAGTACTTC.

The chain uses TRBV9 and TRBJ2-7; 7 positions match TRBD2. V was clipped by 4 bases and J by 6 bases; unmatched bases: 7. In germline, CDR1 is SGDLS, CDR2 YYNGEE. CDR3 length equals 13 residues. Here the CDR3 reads CASSPGGSSEQYF. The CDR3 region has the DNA TGTGCCAGCAGCCCGGGGGGTAGCTCCGAGCAGTACTTC. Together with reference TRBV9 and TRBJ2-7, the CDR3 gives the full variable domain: DSGVTQTPKHLITATGQRVTLRCSPRSGDLSVYWYQQSLDQGLQFLIQYYNGEERAKGNILERFSAQQFPDLHSELNLSSLELGDSALYFCASSPGGSSEQYFGPGTRLTVT.

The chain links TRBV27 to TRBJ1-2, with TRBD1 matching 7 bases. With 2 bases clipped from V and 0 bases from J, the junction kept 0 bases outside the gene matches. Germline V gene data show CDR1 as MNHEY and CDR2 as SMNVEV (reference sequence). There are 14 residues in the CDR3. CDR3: CASSLQGANYGYTF. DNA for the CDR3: TGTGCCAGCAGTTTACAGGGGGCTAACTATGGCTACACCTTC.

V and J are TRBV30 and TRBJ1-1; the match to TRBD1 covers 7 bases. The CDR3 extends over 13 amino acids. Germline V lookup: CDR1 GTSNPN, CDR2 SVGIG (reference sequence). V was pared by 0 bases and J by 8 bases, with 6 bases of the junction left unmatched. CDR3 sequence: CAWSVLGGLEAFF. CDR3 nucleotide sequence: TGTGCCTGGAGTGTGTTAGGGGGCTTGGAAGCTTTCTTT.

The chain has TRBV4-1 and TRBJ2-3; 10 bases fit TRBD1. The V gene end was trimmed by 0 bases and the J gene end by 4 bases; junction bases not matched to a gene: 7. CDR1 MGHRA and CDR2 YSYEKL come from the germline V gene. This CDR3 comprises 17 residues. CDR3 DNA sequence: TGCGCCAGCAGCCAAGATCCGGGACAGGGGTTGGCAGATACGCAGTATTTT. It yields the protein CASSQDPGQGLADTQYF.

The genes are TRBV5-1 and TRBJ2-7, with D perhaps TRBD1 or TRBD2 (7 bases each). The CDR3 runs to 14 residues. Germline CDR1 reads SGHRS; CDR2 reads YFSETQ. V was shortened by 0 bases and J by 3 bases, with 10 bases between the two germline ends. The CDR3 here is CASSLAGGDYEQYF. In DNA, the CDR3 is TGCGCCAGCAGCTTGGCAGGGGGGGACTACGAGCAGTACTTC.

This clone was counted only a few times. The CDR3 reads CASSLSSQETQYF. The CDR3 bases are TGTGCCAGCAGCTTGAGTAGCCAAGAGACCCAGTACTTC. The genes are TRBV5-6 and TRBJ2-5, with D hard to call. The CDR3 loop spans 13 amino acids. The V and J ends lost 1 base and 1 base respectively, with 5 bases between them. The germline V gene encodes CDR1 SGHDT and CDR2 YYEEEE. Full variable domain (rest looked up from reference TRBV5-6 and TRBJ2-5): DAGVTQSPTHLIKTRGQQVTLRCSPKSGHDTVSWYQQALGQGPQFIFQYYEEEERQRGNFPDRFSGHQFPNYSSELNVNALLLGDSALYLCASSLSSQETQYFGPGTRLLVL.

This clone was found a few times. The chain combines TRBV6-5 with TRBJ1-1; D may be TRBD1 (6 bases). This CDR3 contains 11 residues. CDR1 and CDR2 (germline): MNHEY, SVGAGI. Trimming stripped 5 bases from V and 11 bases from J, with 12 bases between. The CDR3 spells CASSPTGRAFF. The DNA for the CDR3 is TGTGCCAGCAGTCCAACAGGGAGGGCTTTCTTT.

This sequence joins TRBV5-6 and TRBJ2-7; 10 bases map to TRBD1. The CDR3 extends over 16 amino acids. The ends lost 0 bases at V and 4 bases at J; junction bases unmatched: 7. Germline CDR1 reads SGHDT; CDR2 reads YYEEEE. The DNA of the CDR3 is TGTGCCAGCAGCTTGGCCACCGGGACAGGGGTGTACGAGCAGTACTTC. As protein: CASSLATGTGVYEQYF.

CDR3 in DNA: TGTGCCAGCAGTCAGCTCGACAGAATCCAAGAGACCCAGTACTTC. Protein sequence: CASSQLDRIQETQYF. The chain carries TRBV6-5 and TRBJ2-5, with D possibly TRBD1 on 5 matching bases. This CDR3 region has 15 residues. V was cut by 5 bases and J by 1 base, with 14 bases left in between. Per germline, CDR1 MNHEY and CDR2 SVGAGI.

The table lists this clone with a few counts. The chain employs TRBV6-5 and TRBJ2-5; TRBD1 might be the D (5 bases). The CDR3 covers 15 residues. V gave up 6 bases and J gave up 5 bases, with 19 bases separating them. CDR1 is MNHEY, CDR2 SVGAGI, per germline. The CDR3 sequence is CASSIRAGSSETQYF. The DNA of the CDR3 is TGTGCCAGCAGCATTCGAGCAGGGTCATCGGAGACCCAGTACTTC.

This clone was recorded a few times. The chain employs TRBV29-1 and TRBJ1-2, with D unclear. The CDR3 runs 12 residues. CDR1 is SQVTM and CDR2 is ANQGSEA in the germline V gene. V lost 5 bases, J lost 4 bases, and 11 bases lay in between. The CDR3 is CSVTPDFYGYTF. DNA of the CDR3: TGCAGCGTTACGCCAGATTTCTATGGCTACACCTTC.

CDR3 coding DNA: TGTGCCAGCAGCCAACAGGGGGACAACTACGAGCAGTACTTC. Translated, it gives CASSQQGDNYEQYF. The V call is TRBV27, the J call TRBJ2-7; 8 bases map to TRBD1. V lost 6 bases, J lost 3 bases, and 7 bases stayed unmatched. Germline assignment: CDR1 MNHEY and CDR2 SMNVEV (reference sequence). CDR3 length equals 14 residues.

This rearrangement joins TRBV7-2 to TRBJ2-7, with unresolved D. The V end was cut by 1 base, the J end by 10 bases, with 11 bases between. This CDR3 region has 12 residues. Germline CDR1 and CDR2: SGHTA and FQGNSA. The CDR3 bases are TGTGCCAGCAGCTTAGGTGGCAGCAGCCAGTACTTC. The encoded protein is CASSLGGSSQYF. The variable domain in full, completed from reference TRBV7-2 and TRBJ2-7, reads GAGVSQSPSNKVTEKGKDVELRCDPISGHTALYWYRQSLGQGLEFLIYFQGNSAPDKSGLPSDRFSAERTGGSVSTLTIQRTQQEDSAVYLCASSLGGSSQYFGPGTRLTVT.

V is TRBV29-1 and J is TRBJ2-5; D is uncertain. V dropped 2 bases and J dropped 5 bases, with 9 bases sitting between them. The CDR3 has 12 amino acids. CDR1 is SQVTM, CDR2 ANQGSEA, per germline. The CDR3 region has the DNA TGCAGCGTTGAAAGCCACCGTGAGACCCAGTACTTC. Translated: CSVESHRETQYF.